This paragraph reports one TCR beta chain. The J segment lost 7 bases and the V segment lost 4 bases, leaving 21 bases of the junction unmatched. The CDR3 is 18 residues long. Per the germline V gene, CDR1 is LNHDA and CDR2 is SQIVND (reference sequence). This sample stems from a study of blood T cell repertoires in COVID-19. Overall study: Samples came from the United States, Italy and Spain, spanning acute and convalescent COVID-19. From T cells, B-cell-depleted T cells, or PBMCs came the material, which was cDNA or gDNA.

Original data processing: Nucleated cell counts were estimated from reference gene primer amplification. Data came from immunoSEQ multiplex PCR; TCRdb stores just in-frame clones and leaves some out. V and J calls and clone size are as listed in that table; D and trimming were resolved from the DNA. The sample lists approximately 410,000 clones, roughly 90% occurring once. V usage is TRBV19 and J usage is TRBJ2-7; TRBD2 agrees at 8 bases. Sequenced sample: peripheral blood. This receptor was obtained from a woman in her twenties or thirties with active or convalescent COVID-19. The CDR3 sequence: CASSRPLGAGVPSGEQYF. CDR3 coding DNA: TGTGCCAGTAGTAGGCCCCTAGGAGCGGGAGTTCCCTCGGGGGAGCAGTACTTC.